This TCR beta chain came from a study of PD-1 blockade in classical Hodgkin lymphoma. The CDR3 has 16 amino acids. In germline, CDR1 is MGHRA, CDR2 YSYEKL. Trimming cost V 5 bases and J 2 bases; bases outside gene matches: 4. Findings and limits, study-wide: Newly diagnosed patients reportedly trailed healthy donors in baseline TCR diversity.

As for this clone: The antigen is undetermined.

The protocol was immunoSEQ multiplex PCR, while the TCRdb copy is restricted to in-frame clones and leaves out a portion. The sample consists of about 15,000 clones, around 90% of them appearing once. Time point meaning: newly diagnosed, previously untreated cHL patient sample. Researchers pulled CD8+ T cells out of thawed PBMCs using magnetic negative selection. Sequencing was performed on CD8+ T cells from blood. This receptor was taken from a human donor with classical Hodgkin lymphoma. The chain joins TRBV4-1 to TRBJ2-3, with 13 bases aligning to TRBD2. CDR3 DNA: TGCGCCAGCAGCTCAGGGACTAGCGGGGTCACAGATACGCAGTATTTT. Translated, it gives CASSSGTSGVTDTQYF.